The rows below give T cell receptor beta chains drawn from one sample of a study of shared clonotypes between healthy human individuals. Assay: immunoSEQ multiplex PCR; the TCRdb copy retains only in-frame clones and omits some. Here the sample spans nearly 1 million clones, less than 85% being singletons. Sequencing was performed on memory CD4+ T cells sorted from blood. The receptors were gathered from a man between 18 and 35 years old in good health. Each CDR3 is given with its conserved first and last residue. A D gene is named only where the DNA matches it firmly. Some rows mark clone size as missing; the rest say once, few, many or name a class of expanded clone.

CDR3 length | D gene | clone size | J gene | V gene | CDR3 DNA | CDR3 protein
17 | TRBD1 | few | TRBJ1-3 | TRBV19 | TGTGCCAGTAGTGGCACAGGGGTTGCTTTCTCTGGAAACACCATATATTTT | CASSGTGVAFSGNTIYF
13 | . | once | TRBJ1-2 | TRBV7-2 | TGTGCCAGCAGCTTATACGGATACTATGGCTACACCTTC | CASSLYGYYGYTF
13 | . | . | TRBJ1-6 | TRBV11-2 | TGTGCCAGCAGCTTAGATTTTCGAGAACCCCTCCACTTT | CASSLDFREPLHF
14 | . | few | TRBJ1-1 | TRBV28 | TGTGCCAGCAGTTCGAGAGAGGGGGACACTGAAGCTTTCTTT | CASSSREGDTEAFF
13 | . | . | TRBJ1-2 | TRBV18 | TGTGCCAGCTCACCATTGGTGATTACTGGCTACACCTTC | CASSPLVITGYTF
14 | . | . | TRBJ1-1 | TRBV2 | TGTGCCAGCAGGGAATCGGCGGCGGGTACTGAAGCTTTCTTT | CASRESAAGTEAFF
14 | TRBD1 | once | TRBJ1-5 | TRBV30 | TGTGCCTGGAGTGTACAGGGGCAATATCAGCCCCAGCATTTT | CAWSVQGQYQPQHF
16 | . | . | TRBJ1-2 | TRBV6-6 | TGTGCCAGCAGTTCTGACCAGGAGTCCTTTAACTATGGCTACACCTTC | CASSSDQESFNYGYTF
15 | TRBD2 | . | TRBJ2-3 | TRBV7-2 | TGTGCCAGCACCCGACTAGCGGGGGGCACAGATACGCAGTATTTT | CASTRLAGGTDTQYF
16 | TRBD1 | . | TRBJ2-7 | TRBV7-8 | TGTGCCAGCAGCTTGCGAACCCAGGGACAGGGCTACGAGCAGTACTTC | CASSLRTQGQGYEQYF
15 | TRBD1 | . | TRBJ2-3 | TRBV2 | TGTGCCAGCACCCGGGACAGGGTCAGGGCAGATACGCAGTATTTT | CASTRDRVRADTQYF
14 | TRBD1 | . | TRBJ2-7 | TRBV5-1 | TGCGCCAGCAGCCTCCGGACAGGGGCCTACGAGCAGTACTTC | CASSLRTGAYEQYF
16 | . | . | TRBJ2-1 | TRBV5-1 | TGCGCCAGCAGCTTGGAGAGGACCGAGCTAAGCAATGAGCAGTTCTTC | CASSLERTELSNEQFF
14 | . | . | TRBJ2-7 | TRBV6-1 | TGTGCCAGCAGGACAACCGGGACCTTCTACGAGCAGTACTTC | CASRTTGTFYEQYF
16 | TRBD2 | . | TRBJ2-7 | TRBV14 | TGTGCCAGCAGCCAAGCACGTAGCGGGAGGTGGTACGAGCAGTACTTC | CASSQARSGRWYEQYF
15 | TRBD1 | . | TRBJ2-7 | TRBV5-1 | TGCGCCAGCAGCCTGGACGCAGGGGGAAGGAACGAGCAGTACTTC | CASSLDAGGRNEQYF
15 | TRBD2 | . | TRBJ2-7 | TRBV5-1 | TGCGCCAGCAGCTCTGGGACTAGCGGAGGTTACGAGCAGTACTTC | CASSSGTSGGYEQYF
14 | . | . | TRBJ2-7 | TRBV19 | TGTGCCAGTAGTTCCCCGGGACGGACCTACGAGCAGTACTTC | CASSSPGRTYEQYF
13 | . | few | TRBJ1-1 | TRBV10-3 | TGTGCCATCAGTGAGCAGTTCCTCTCTGAAGCTTTCTTT | CAISEQFLSEAFF
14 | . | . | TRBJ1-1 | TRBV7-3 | TGTGCCAGCAGCTTTGGGGAGGGGAGCACTGAAGCTTTCTTT | CASSFGEGSTEAFF
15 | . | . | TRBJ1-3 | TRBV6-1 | TGTGCCAGCAGTGAGGGGGCGAGCTCTGGAAACACCATATATTTT | CASSEGASSGNTIYF
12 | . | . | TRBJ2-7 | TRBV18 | TGTGCCAGCTCCCAGGACGGATACGAGCAGTACTTC | CASSQDGYEQYF
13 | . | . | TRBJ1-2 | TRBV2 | TGTGCCAGCTCCTTCTCTGGGGGCAGTGGCTACACCTTC | CASSFSGGSGYTF
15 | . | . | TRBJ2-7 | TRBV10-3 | TGTGCCATCAGTGAGTCGGAACTAGCTGGTTTCGAGCAGTACTTC | CAISESELAGFEQYF
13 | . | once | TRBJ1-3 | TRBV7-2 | TGTGCCAGCATCCAGGGGTTGGGAAACACCATATATTTT | CASIQGLGNTIYF
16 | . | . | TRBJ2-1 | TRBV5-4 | TGTGCCAGCAGCTCCCGGACCGAGAGGGCCTACAATGAGCAGTTCTTC | CASSSRTERAYNEQFF
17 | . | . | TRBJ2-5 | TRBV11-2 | TGTGCCAGCAGCTTAGAATGGAGGACGACAGTTCAAGAGACCCAGTACTTC | CASSLEWRTTVQETQYF
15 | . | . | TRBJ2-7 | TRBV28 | TGTGCCAGCAGTTTTGCACAGGGTCGCTCCTACGAGCAGTACTTC | CASSFAQGRSYEQYF
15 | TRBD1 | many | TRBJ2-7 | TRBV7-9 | TGTGCCAGCAACATCGGGACAGCCAATCCTAACGAGCAGTACTTC | CASNIGTANPNEQYF
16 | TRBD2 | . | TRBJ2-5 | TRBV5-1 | TGCGCCAGCAGCTTGTACAGCGGGGGGATCCAAGAGACCCAGTACTTC | CASSLYSGGIQETQYF
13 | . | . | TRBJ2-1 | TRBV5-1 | TGCGCCAGCAGCTTGGGTAATAACAATGAGCAGTTCTTC | CASSLGNNNEQFF
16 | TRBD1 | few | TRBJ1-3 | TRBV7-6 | TGTGCCAGCAGCTTAGGGACAGGGGGCACTGGAAACACCATATATTTT | CASSLGTGGTGNTIYF
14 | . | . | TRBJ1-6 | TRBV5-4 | TGTGCCAGCAGCCTTCGGGACGTTGGTTCACCCCTCCACTTT | CASSLRDVGSPLHF
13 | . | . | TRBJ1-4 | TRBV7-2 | TGTGCCAGCAGCTTAGGGTACGGTGAAAAACTGTTTTTT | CASSLGYGEKLFF
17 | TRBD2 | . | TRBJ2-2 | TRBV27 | TGTGCCAGCAGTTTGGGGCCTGGGACTAGGGGGGCCGGGGAGCTGTTTTTT | CASSLGPGTRGAGELFF
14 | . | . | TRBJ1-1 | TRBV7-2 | TGTGCCAGCAGCTTACTGGGGACTAACACTGAAGCTTTCTTT | CASSLLGTNTEAFF
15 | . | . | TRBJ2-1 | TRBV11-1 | TGTGCCAGCAGCACATGGACTAATTCCTACAATGAGCAGTTCTTC | CASSTWTNSYNEQFF
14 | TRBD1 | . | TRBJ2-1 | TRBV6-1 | TGTGCCAGCAGTAGACAGGGATTTAACAATGAGCAGTTCTTC | CASSRQGFNNEQFF
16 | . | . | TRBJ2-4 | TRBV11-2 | TGTGCCAGCAGCTTAGTTACATCCTTAGCCAAAAACATTCAGTACTTC | CASSLVTSLAKNIQYF
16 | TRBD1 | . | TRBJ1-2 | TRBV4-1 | TGCGCCAGCAGCCAAGATCGGACAGGGGGTAGCTATGGCTACACCTTC | CASSQDRTGGSYGYTF
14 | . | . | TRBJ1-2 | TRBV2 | TGTGCCAGCAGCCTCCGGGACACGAACTATGGCTACACCTTC | CASSLRDTNYGYTF
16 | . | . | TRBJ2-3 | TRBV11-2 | TGTGCCAGCAGCTTGCGGGCGGGGACGGGTCCAGATACGCAGTATTTT | CASSLRAGTGPDTQYF
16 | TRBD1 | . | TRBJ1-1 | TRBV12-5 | TGTGCTAGTGGGAACCCGGGACAGGGGCGGGACACTGAAGCTTTCTTT | CASGNPGQGRDTEAFF
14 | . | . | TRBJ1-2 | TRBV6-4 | TGTGCCAGCAGTGCTTTCGGACGGAGCTATGGCTACACCTTC | CASSAFGRSYGYTF
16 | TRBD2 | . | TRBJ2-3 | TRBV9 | TGTGCCAGCAGCCCGGCGCGGCGGGAGGGGACAGATACGCAGTATTTT | CASSPARREGTDTQYF
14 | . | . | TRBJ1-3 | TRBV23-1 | TGCGCCAGCAGTCAAAGGTTCTCTGGAAACACCATATATTTT | CASSQRFSGNTIYF
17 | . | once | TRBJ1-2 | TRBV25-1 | TGTGCCAGCAGTCCCCCTGGGACCCAGACGTTACATTATGGCTACACCTTC | CASSPPGTQTLHYGYTF
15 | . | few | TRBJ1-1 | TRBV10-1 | TGCGCCAGCAGTGAGGGAAAGGGAGCAGGTACCGTGGCTTTCTTT | CASSEGKGAGTVAFF